This T cell receptor beta chain comes out of a study of regulatory T cells in long-lasting Graves disease. Findings and limits, study-wide: Having few samples may have compromised the accuracy.

Time point given: newly diagnosed GD, antithyroid drugs for less than 3 months. Extracted RNA from PBMCs served as the source of the TCR library. This clonotype was seen a few times. What it recognizes is unknown. HTBI primers from iRepertoire and Arm-PCR of CDR3 regions yielded the TCR beta libraries. As handled by the study authors: Taken together, the samples had 62 TRBV and more than 11 TRBJ segments identified. TCRdb re-analysed the multiplex PCR reads in MiXCR, keeping a single row per CDR3 protein. The V and J calls here are based on TCRdb, not the publication. The sample has hundreds of thousands of distinct CDR3 sequences, about 16% seen once. The CDR3 runs 13 residues. Germline assignment: CDR1 SGHDT and CDR2 YYEEEE. The V and J ends lost 6 bases and 0 bases respectively, with 7 bases between them. The data were also submitted as part of a second study, on T cells in Graves' hyperthyroidism and ophthalmopathy. Per that paper: Uncontrolled infection, other autoimmune disease, pregnancy or lactation disqualified patients from enrolment.

Sequenced material: peripheral blood mononuclear cells (PBMCs), taken at new diagnosis, from a patient treated with antithyroid drugs. This clonotype was sampled from a young woman with Graves disease. The chain employs TRBV5-6 and TRBJ2-1, with D unresolved. CDR3 coding DNA: TGTGCCAGCACCCTTGGCTCCTACAATGAGCAGTTCTTC. It yields the protein CASTLGSYNEQFF.